A single sample gave rise to the 24 T cell receptor beta chains below, sequenced in a study of cytomegalovirus exposure and HLA in healthy donors. The study ran its PCR with 60 Vbeta and 13 Jbeta primers. TCRdb keeps only in-frame clones here, not all; method: immunoSEQ multiplex PCR. The repertoire includes about 210,000 clones, roughly 86% of them detected once, and about 3% sits in the top ten. Specimen: PBMCs. These receptors originate from a man aged 35 to 55 in good health and CMV-seropositive.

V and J are TRBV6-5 and TRBJ2-2; maybe TRBD1 (6 bases). V was pared by 7 bases and J by 3 bases, with 12 bases between. Germline V CDR1 and CDR2: MNHEY, SVGAGI. The CDR3 loop spans 14 amino acids. The CDR3 DNA reads TGTGCCAGCACAGGACAGATCTACACCGGGGAGCTGTTTTTT. Its translation is CASTGQIYTGELFF.

This clone was picked up a small number of times. At one end, the junction sequence differs from germline, possibly due to a read error. This chain links TRBV4-1 with TRBJ2-7; D might be TRBD1 (7 bases). Germline CDR1 and CDR2: MGHRA and YSYEKL. The CDR3 totals 13 residues. The CDR3 reads CASRGDKPYEQYF. The CDR3 region has the DNA TGCGCTAGCAGGGGGGACAAACCCTACGAGCAGTACTTC.

The table lists this clone with a count of one. V is TRBV9 and J is TRBJ2-3, with 13 bases that match TRBD2. Germline assignment: CDR1 SGDLS and CDR2 YYNGEE. Trimming took 3 bases from V and 7 from J; bases not matched to a gene: 5. This CDR3 contains 15 residues. The CDR3 DNA is TGTGCCAGCAGCGCGGGACTAGCGGGGACCAATACGCAGTATTTT. It codes for CASSAGLAGTNTQYF.

The chain carries TRBV7-9 and TRBJ1-3; no reliable D call. Trimming stripped 5 bases from V and 0 bases from J, with 8 bases between. The CDR3 is made up of 14 amino acids. The V gene's germline CDR1 is SEHNR and CDR2 FQNEAQ (reference sequence). CDR3 nucleotide sequence: TGTGCCAGCAGCAGCGGCACCTCTGGAAACACCATATATTTT. The encoded protein is CASSSGTSGNTIYF.

In its sample, this clone was seen once. The chain couples TRBV7-9 to TRBJ2-1; 13 bases map to TRBD2. This CDR3 comprises 16 residues. Germline CDR1 reads SEHNR; CDR2 reads FQNEAQ (reference sequence). V gave up 3 bases and J gave up 4 bases; unmatched junction bases: 3. The CDR3 DNA sequence: TGTGCCAGCAGCTTGGGGACTAGCGGGATTTACAATGAGCAGTTCTTC. This translates into CASSLGTSGIYNEQFF.

The chain joins TRBV29-1 to TRBJ1-4; TRBD1 agrees at 8 bases. V dropped 5 bases and J dropped 5; count of bases not matched to a gene: 16. This CDR3 is 17 amino acids long. CDR1 SQVTM and CDR2 ANQGSEA come from the germline V gene. The CDR3 here is CSVKGRNRGNPNEKLFF. In DNA, the CDR3 is TGCAGCGTTAAGGGGCGGAACAGGGGGAATCCGAATGAAAAACTGTTTTTT.

This clone was seen a single time. The chain has TRBV20-1 and TRBJ2-5; D not resolved. The germline CDR1 and CDR2 sequences are DFQATT and SNEGSKA (reference sequence). V shed 8 bases and J shed 4 bases, with 11 bases lying between them. The CDR3 extends over 11 amino acids. CDR3 amino acids: CSPRASETQYF. CDR3 coding DNA: TGCAGTCCCAGAGCTTCAGAGACCCAGTACTTC.

The chain links TRBV28 to TRBJ1-2; the match to TRBD1 covers 9 bases. Germline trimming cut 4 bases from V and 7 bases from J; bases unmatched to any gene: 4. The CDR3 consists of 13 residues. Germline CDR1 and CDR2: MDHEN and SYDVKM. The DNA for the CDR3 is TGTGCCAGCAGTTCGGGACAGGGACTTGGCTACACCTTC. Encoded protein: CASSSGQGLGYTF.

This clone came up a few times. The V call is TRBV6-5, the J call TRBJ2-3; tentative D call: TRBD2 (5 bases). Germline values: CDR1 MNHEY, CDR2 SVGAGI. CDR3 length equals 16 residues. The germline V and J ends were trimmed by 0 bases and 0 bases, with 10 bases remaining between them. In DNA form, the CDR3 reads TGTGCCAGCAGTTACTCGATAGCGATTAGCACAGATACGCAGTATTTT. Protein: CASSYSIAISTDTQYF.

The V and J genes are TRBV7-9 and TRBJ2-7; the match to TRBD1 covers 7 bases. The ends lost 5 bases at V and 5 bases at J; junction bases unmatched: 9. The CDR3 is 14 amino acids. From germline, CDR1 is SEHNR and CDR2 FQNEAQ (reference sequence). The CDR3 nucleotides are TGTGCCAGCAGCACTCCCGGGACAGAAGACGAGCAGTACTTC. This encodes CASSTPGTEDEQYF.

This clone was counted only a few times. Other DNA sequences of this sample code for an identical CDR3. The V and J genes are TRBV5-1 and TRBJ2-3; the match to TRBD2 covers 9 bases. The J segment lost 0 bases and the V segment lost 0 bases, leaving 2 bases of the junction unmatched. Germline CDR1 and CDR2: SGHRS and YFSETQ. CDR3 size: 16 residues. CDR3 in amino acids: CASSLGLAESTDTQYF. The CDR3 DNA sequence: TGCGCCAGCAGCTTGGGACTAGCGGAGAGCACAGATACGCAGTATTTT.

The chain carries TRBV5-1 and TRBJ2-1, with 15 nucleotides matching TRBD2. Germline-derived CDR1 and CDR2 are SGHRS and YFSETQ. V dropped 2 bases and J dropped 1; count of bases not matched to a gene: 4. There are 18 residues in the CDR3. In DNA, the CDR3 is TGCGCCAGCAGCTTCGGACTAGCGGGAGGGCTTTCCTACAATGAGCAGTTCTTC. Its translation is CASSFGLAGGLSYNEQFF.

This chain links TRBV6-6 with TRBJ2-7; D may be TRBD1 (5 bases). Trimming removed 7 bases from V and 6 bases from J, with 16 bases in between. CDR3 size: 13 residues. The V gene's germline CDR1 is MNHNY and CDR2 SVGAGI (reference sequence). The CDR3 nucleotides are TGTGCCAGCAACTGGGAAGGGGTCGGCGAGCAGTACTTC. This gives the protein CASNWEGVGEQYF.

CDR3 DNA: TGTGCCAGCAGCAGCGGCCAAATCGGTCAAGAGACCCAGTACTTC. Its translation is CASSSGQIGQETQYF. The V and J genes are TRBV6-5 and TRBJ2-5, with a tentative D call TRBD2 (5 bases). Trimming stripped 6 bases from V and 2 bases from J, with 16 bases between. From germline, CDR1 is MNHEY and CDR2 SVGAGI. CDR3 size: 15 residues.

The chain carries TRBV5-8 and TRBJ1-4; 9 positions agree with TRBD1. The CDR3 totals 17 residues. Per the germline V gene, CDR1 is SGHTS and CDR2 is YDEGEE. After removal of 2 bases from V and 0 bases from J, the junction contained 5 bases not matched to a gene. CDR3 nucleotides: TGTGCCAGCAGCTTAGGACAGGGGCCCTCAACTAATGAAAAACTGTTTTTT. Its translation is CASSLGQGPSTNEKLFF.

The count of this clone is one. The chain recombines TRBV7-3 with TRBJ2-1; 8 bases are shared with TRBD2. The germline V gene has CDR1 SGHTA and CDR2 FQGTGA. V shed 3 bases, J shed 5 bases, and the junction held 6 bases outside the gene matches. This CDR3 has 15 amino acids. Written as DNA, the CDR3 is TGTGCCAGCAGCTTGGTCGGGGGGGACAACAATGAGCAGTTCTTC. Translated: CASSLVGGDNNEQFF.

This clone was observed a single time. CDR3 region: CASSFSVGGTGGGGYTF. The CDR3 region has the DNA TGTGCCAGCAGCTTCTCGGTGGGGGGGACAGGGGGCGGCGGCTACACCTTC. The chain joins TRBV27 to TRBJ1-2, with 12 bases aligning to TRBD1. This CDR3 comprises 17 residues. From germline, CDR1 is MNHEY and CDR2 SMNVEV (reference sequence). The ends lost 6 bases at V and 8 bases at J; junction bases unmatched: 16.

In DNA, the CDR3 is TGTGCCAGCACCCCACCTTGGGACAGGGGATCTGAAGCTTTCTTT. Its protein is CASTPPWDRGSEAFF. J is TRBJ1-1 and V is TRBV6-1; the match to TRBD1 covers 10 bases. This CDR3 comprises 15 residues. Looked up from germline, CDR1 is MNHNS and CDR2 is SASEGT. V shed 7 bases and J 6 bases; nucleotides not matched to a gene: 11.

V usage is TRBV6-1 and J usage is TRBJ1-4; D call uncertain. Germline V lookup: CDR1 MNHNS, CDR2 SASEGT. With 6 bases removed from V and 12 bases from J, the gap between germline ends came to 14 bases. This CDR3 is built from 12 residues. In DNA, the CDR3 is TGTGCCAGCAGCCAAGGAGGCGGCGAACTGTTTTTT. Encoded protein: CASSQGGGELFF.

This chain links TRBV19 with TRBJ1-5, with 7 bases matching TRBD1. Trimming removed 5 bases from V and 7 bases from J; junction bases left unmatched: 5. The CDR3 totals 13 residues. Per germline, CDR1 LNHDA and CDR2 SQIVND (reference sequence). DNA of the CDR3: TGTGCCAGTAGTGAGGGGGCGGGGCAGCCCCAGCATTTT. It specifies CASSEGAGQPQHF.

Concerning this clone itself: The sample contains more than one DNA sequence encoding this CDR3. This chain joins TRBV7-9 and TRBJ1-1; the D is unclear. Looked up from germline, CDR1 is SEHNR and CDR2 is FQNEAQ (reference sequence). The CDR3 covers 15 residues. Trimming pared 1 base from V and 6 bases from J, leaving 15 bases between. The CDR3 DNA reads as TGTGCCAGCAGCTTAGTCGGGCGGGGAGTCTCTGAAGCTTTCTTT. Protein product: CASSLVGRGVSEAFF.

V gene TRBV28 combines with J gene TRBJ1-4; 9 nucleotides align to TRBD1. With V trimmed by 6 bases and J by 0 bases, 5 bases remained unmatched. CDR3 size: 16 residues. The germline V gene encodes CDR1 MDHEN and CDR2 SYDVKM. This CDR3 is CASSLDRGATNEKLFF. In nucleotides, the CDR3 is TGTGCCAGCAGCCTGGACAGGGGTGCAACTAATGAAAAACTGTTTTTT.

This clone was found a few times. The CDR3 DNA reads as TGTGCCAGCAGCCCCCCGGATAGCTACACAGATACGCAGTATTTT. It specifies CASSPPDSYTDTQYF. J is TRBJ2-3 and V is TRBV11-3, with unresolved D. V was clipped by 5 bases and J by 2 bases, with 14 bases between them. This CDR3 is 15 amino acids long. CDR1 and CDR2 from the germline V gene are SGHNT and YENEEA.

The V call is TRBV15, the J call TRBJ2-2; 7 nucleotides line up with TRBD1. The CDR3 has 18 residues. Germline V gene data show CDR1 as LNHNV and CDR2 as YYDKDF (reference sequence). The V and J ends lost 4 bases and 1 base, in that order; junction bases with no gene match: 12. CDR3 sequence reads: CATSTLIKGQLNTGELFF. The CDR3 DNA follows: TGTGCCACCAGCACTCTTATAAAGGGACAGCTGAACACCGGGGAGCTGTTTTTT.